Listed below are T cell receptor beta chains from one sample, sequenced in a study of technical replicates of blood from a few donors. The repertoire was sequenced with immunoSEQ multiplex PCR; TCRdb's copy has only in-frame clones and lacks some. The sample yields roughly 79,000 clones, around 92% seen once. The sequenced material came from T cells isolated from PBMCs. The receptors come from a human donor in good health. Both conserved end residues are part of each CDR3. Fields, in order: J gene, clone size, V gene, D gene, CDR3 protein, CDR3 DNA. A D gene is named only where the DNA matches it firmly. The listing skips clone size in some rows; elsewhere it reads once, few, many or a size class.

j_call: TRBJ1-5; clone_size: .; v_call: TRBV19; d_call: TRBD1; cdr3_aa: CASSVLTGIPYSNQPQHF; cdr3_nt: TGTGCCAGTAGTGTTCTGACAGGGATCCCCTATAGCAATCAGCCCCAGCATTTT
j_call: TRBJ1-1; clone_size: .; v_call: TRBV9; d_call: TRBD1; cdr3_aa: CASSTQGVNTEAFF; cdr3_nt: TGTGCCAGCAGCACACAGGGGGTGAACACTGAAGCTTTCTTT
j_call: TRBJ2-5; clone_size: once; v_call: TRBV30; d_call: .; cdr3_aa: CAWSVNIQETQYF; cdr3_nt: TGTGCCTGGAGTGTCAACATCCAAGAGACCCAGTACTTC
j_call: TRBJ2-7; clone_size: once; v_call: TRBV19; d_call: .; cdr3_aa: CASSISGGTESYEQYF; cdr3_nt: TGTGCCAGTAGTATTTCCGGAGGGACAGAGAGCTACGAGCAGTACTTC
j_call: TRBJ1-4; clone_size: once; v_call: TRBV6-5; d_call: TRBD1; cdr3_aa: CASSYSTGVSEKLFF; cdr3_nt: TGTGCCAGCAGTTACTCGACAGGGGTCAGTGAAAAACTGTTTTTT
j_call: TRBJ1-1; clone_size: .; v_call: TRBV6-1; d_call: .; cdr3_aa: CASSPRGGGTEAFF; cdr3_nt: TGTGCCAGCAGTCCGAGGGGGGGCGGCACTGAAGCTTTCTTT
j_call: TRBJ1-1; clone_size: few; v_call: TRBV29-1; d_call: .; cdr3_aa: CSVSIQGEVAEAFF; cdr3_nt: TGCAGCGTTTCCATACAGGGAGAGGTGGCTGAAGCTTTCTTT
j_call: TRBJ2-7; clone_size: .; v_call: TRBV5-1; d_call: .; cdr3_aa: CASSLAVRGEQYF; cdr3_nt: TGCGCCAGCAGCTTGGCCGTCAGAGGAGAGCAGTACTTC
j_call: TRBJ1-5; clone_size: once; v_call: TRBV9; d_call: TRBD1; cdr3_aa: CASSVGGQVHQPQHF; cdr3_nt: TGTGCCAGCAGCGTGGGGGGACAGGTACATCAGCCCCAGCATTTT
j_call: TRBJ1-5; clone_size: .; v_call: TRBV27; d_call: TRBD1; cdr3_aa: CASSLFGTGRFYQPQHF; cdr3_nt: TGTGCCAGCAGTTTATTTGGGACAGGACGGTTCTATCAGCCCCAGCATTTT
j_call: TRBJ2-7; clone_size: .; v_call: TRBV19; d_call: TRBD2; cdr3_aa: CASSDGTSGYEQYF; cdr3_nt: TGTGCCAGTAGTGACGGGACTAGCGGCTACGAGCAGTACTTC
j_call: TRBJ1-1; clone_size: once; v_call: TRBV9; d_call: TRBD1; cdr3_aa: CASSPQGGTEAFF; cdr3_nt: TGTGCCAGCAGCCCACAGGGGGGAACTGAAGCTTTCTTT
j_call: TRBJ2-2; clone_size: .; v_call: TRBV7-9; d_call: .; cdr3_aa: CASSPTGLYTGELFF; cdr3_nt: TGTGCCAGCAGCCCCACCGGACTATACACCGGGGAGCTGTTTTTT
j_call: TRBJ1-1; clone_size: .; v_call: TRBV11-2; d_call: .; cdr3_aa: CASSSPGSEAFF; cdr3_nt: TGTGCCAGCAGCTCCCCGGGGTCTGAAGCTTTCTTT
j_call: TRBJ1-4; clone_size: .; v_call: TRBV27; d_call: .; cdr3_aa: CASSGYGGEKLFF; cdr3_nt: TGTGCCAGCAGTGGATACGGGGGTGAAAAACTGTTTTTT
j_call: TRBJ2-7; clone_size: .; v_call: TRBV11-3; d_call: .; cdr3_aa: CASSLGRGRSYEQYF; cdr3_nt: TGTGCCAGCAGCTTAGGAAGAGGGAGGTCCTACGAGCAGTACTTC
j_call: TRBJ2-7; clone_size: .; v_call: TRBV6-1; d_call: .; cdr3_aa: CASSPQLAYEQYF; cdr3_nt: TGTGCCAGCAGTCCACAGCTGGCCTACGAGCAGTACTTC
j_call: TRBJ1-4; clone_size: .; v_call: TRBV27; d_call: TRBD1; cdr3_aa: CASKSGTGPFEKLFF; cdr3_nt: TGTGCCAGCAAATCCGGGACAGGGCCCTTTGAAAAACTGTTTTTT
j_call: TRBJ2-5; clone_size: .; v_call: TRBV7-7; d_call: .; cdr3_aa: CASSQTRAFETQYF; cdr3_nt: TGTGCTAGCAGCCAAACTCGAGCTTTTGAGACCCAGTACTTC
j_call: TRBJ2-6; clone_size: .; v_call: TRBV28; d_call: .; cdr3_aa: CASSLWQGLSGANVLTF; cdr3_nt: TGTGCCAGCAGTTTATGGCAGGGACTGTCCGGGGCCAACGTCCTGACTTTC
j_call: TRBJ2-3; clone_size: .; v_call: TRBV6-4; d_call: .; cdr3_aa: CASSEGAGETDTQYF; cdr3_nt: TGTGCCAGCAGTGAAGGGGCAGGGGAGACAGATACGCAGTATTTT
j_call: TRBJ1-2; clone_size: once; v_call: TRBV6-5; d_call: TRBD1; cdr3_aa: CASSYRGRGQVGYTF; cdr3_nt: TGTGCCAGCAGTTACCGAGGAAGGGGGCAAGTAGGCTACACCTTC
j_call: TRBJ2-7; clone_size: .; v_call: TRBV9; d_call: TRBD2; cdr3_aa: CASSVAIVAGGSEQYF; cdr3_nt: TGTGCCAGCAGCGTAGCTATAGTAGCGGGAGGGAGCGAGCAGTACTTC
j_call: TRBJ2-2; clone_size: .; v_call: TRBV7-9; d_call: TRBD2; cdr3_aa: CASSSLPGLNTGELFF; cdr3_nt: TGTGCCAGCAGCAGTCTTCCGGGACTAAACACCGGGGAGCTGTTTTTT